A single sample is the source of the 4 T cell receptor beta chains below, sequenced in a study of beta chain features in type 1 diabetes. The study reverse transcribed the entire isolated RNA, so it sequenced expressed TCRB transcripts. The data were produced by immunoSEQ multiplex PCR, yet TCRdb's version contains in-frame clones alone and is incomplete. This table has some 900,000 clones, 17% appearing once. Specimen: naive CD4+ T cells from blood. Source of these receptors: a woman aged 18-29 years in good health.

The J gene is TRBJ1-1, the V gene TRBV6-1; D ambiguous. CDR3 length: 12 residues. The V gene lost 7 bases and the J gene lost 5 bases, with 11 bases spanning the gap. CDR1 is MNHNS, CDR2 SASEGT, per germline. The CDR3 is CASTEGWTEAFF. CDR3 bases: TGTGCCAGCACCGAAGGGTGGACTGAAGCTTTCTTT.

The J gene is TRBJ2-3, the V gene TRBV28; D unresolved. Germline V CDR1 and CDR2: MDHEN, SYDVKM. The CDR3 is 13 amino acids. Trimming stripped 3 bases from V and 6 bases from J, with 10 bases between. The CDR3 region has the DNA TGTGCCAGCAGTTTCACGGGTCGCGATACGCAGTATTTT. It is translated as CASSFTGRDTQYF.

This clone was picked up a small number of times. The V and J genes are TRBV7-3 and TRBJ2-1, with 8 bases that match TRBD2. Germline CDR1 reads SGHTA; CDR2 reads FQGTGA. The V gene end was trimmed by 5 bases and the J gene end by 5 bases; junction bases not matched to a gene: 8. This CDR3 has 15 amino acids. CDR3 region: CASSPYLAGHNEQFF. CDR3 nucleotides: TGTGCCAGCAGCCCGTACCTAGCGGGCCACAATGAGCAGTTCTTC.

This clone has a handful of counts. The chain carries TRBV5-4 and TRBJ2-5; weak D call: TRBD1 (6 bases). Germline values: CDR1 SGHNT, CDR2 YYREEE (reference sequence). This CDR3 spans 13 amino acids. V dropped 4 bases and J dropped 3 bases, with 10 bases sitting between them. The CDR3 coding sequence is TGTGCCAGCAGCGTACAGGGAAAAGAGACCCAGTACTTC. Amino acids: CASSVQGKETQYF.